The source of this T cell receptor (beta chain) is a study of T cells in women clearing cervical HPV infection (dated by TCRdb to the late 2010s). With regard to the full study: Cases were about 25 women with histologically confirmed HPV16-related CIN3 or worse, including a couple of invasive cancers. The controls were about two dozen women whose single incident HPV16 infection cleared within 12 months with no development of precancer or cancer. Blood from cases was drawn at the visit where the lesion was first identified, while blood from controls was drawn once the infection was no longer detected. Among cases, blood sampling occurred a median of about 150 days after lesion detection, with an interquartile range of 90 to 200 days. Since only a few of the women had HLA typing available, the possibility that HLA type was acting as a confounder could not be ruled out. This exploratory proof-of-principle case-control study, nested within the Guanacaste HPV Natural History Study in Costa Rica, compared TCR repertoires among women with different cervical HPV16 outcomes. Cases and controls were matched on age within five years and on year of sample collection. A median age of approximately 31 years was observed in cases versus over 37 in controls, and no significant differences in baseline characteristics were found. In the parent cohort, about 10,000 women aged 18 or older were enrolled in Guanacaste, Costa Rica, during about 1992 to 1994 and then followed for under nine years. Five blinded duplicates per group were added as quality controls, so that approximately 60 samples were obtained: some 50 participants and some 10 replicates.

Every participant had a single incident cervical HPV16 infection, and prevalent HPV16 infections were excluded. Cervical HPV DNA was detected by MY09/MY11 PCR, and genotyping was performed by dot-blot hybridization. Approximately 15 mL of heparinized blood were centrifuged, and the buffy coat was aliquoted, frozen at -30°C, then stored at -80°C. QIAGEN kits were used to extract genomic DNA from buffy coat specimens. For this chain, trimming is 3 bases at the V end and 7 bases at the J end, and the number of junction bases without a gene match is 5. The germline V gene (reference sequence) gives CDR1 as LNHDA and CDR2 as SQIVND. Inclusive of the bounding cysteine and phenylalanine, the CDR3 is 14 residues long. The CDR3 was read in part: 33 bases, with the frame set at base 1. The research as a whole found: Because T-cell numbers per sample were unknown, differences in richness could reflect varying T-cell content rather than repertoire biology. Significantly higher TCR repertoire richness was observed in CIN3+ cases than in controls across sequencing depths, whereas no difference in evenness was found. Random forest classifiers that combined richness and V gene abundances separated cases from controls with an estimated AUC of around 0.87. Because of the cross-sectional design, the study could not determine whether the associations came before infection or resulted from infection, and neither effector/memory subsets nor HPV-specific T cells were isolated. Cases had lower TRBV6-7 relative abundance than controls (approximately 0.1% versus 0.16%; Bonferroni P = 0.0008).

As for this clone: What this receptor recognizes is not known. The read falls 3 residues short of the CDR3 end, and the missing part is taken from the germline J gene.

TCR beta CDR3 regions were amplified by multiplex PCR from an average of roughly 1.3 ug genomic DNA per sample using the immunoSEQ assay. To correct primer bias, the assay used a complete synthetic TCR repertoire to set an amplification baseline. The amplicons were sequenced using the Illumina platform. The study's own analysis went as follows. Error correction of the sequences involved clustering with frequency ratios plus a modified nearest-neighbor algorithm, after which the sequences were analyzed in the immunoSEQ Analyzer using IMGT gene definitions. At each rarefaction depth, TCR richness and evenness were averaged across 20 rarefaction repeats, and samples with fewer sequences than that depth were excluded. Wilcoxon rank sum tests with FDR correction were used to compare relative abundances of V, D and J genes between the groups. An intraclass correlation of roughly 96% for TCR richness and an average of around 76% across 60 to 80 gene segments were obtained from the blinded duplicates. TCRdb took over this immuneACCESS table, retaining in-frame rearrangements with V and J assigned. Such tables are incomplete; in checked studies, under half of the missing clones stem from an unresolved V gene, and the remainder is unexplained. D and trimming come from the DNA, and the V and J calls and clone size come from that table. The table for this sample records some 20,000 clones. The ten largest account for approximately 5.2% of the sample.

The chain was built from TRBV19 and TRBJ2-1; the central 8 bases match TRBD1. The sequence was obtained from a woman aged 18-70 years with a cervical HPV16 infection that either progressed to CIN3+ or cleared (not recorded which). Sequencing used blood buffy coat. The CDR3 is CASSIEGQENEQFF. CDR3 bases read: TGTGCCAGTAGTATTGAGGGACAGGAAAATGAG.